These 16 T cell receptor beta chains were all obtained from the same sample, sequenced in a study of Graves' ophthalmopathy and Graves' hyperthyroidism. RNA transcripts provided the template for amplifying TCR beta CDR3 regions. The authors performed first-round RT-PCR with HTBI primers and then a second-round multiplex PCR. TCRdb reanalysed the multiplex PCR reads using MiXCR and keeps one entry per CDR3 protein. Among about 58,000 distinct CDR3 sequences listed, approximately 52% were seen once. The specimen sequenced was peripheral blood. The receptors stem from an adult woman with Graves' ophthalmopathy.

At least ten counts were recorded for this clonotype. V is TRBV6-5 and J is TRBJ2-5, with D uncertain. Germline V gene sequence: CDR1 MNHEY, CDR2 SVGAGI. This CDR3 is 14 amino acids long. Trimming removed 0 bases at V and 0 bases at J, with 5 bases between. In nucleotides, the CDR3 is TGTGCCAGCAGTTACTCTGAGTACCAAGAGACCCAGTACTTC. Translation gives CASSYSEYQETQYF.

This clonotype was recorded at least ten times. V usage is TRBV28 and J usage is TRBJ2-7; tentative D call: TRBD2 (5 bases). The CDR3 length is 16 residues. Between the trimmed V and J ends, which lost 4 bases and 2 bases, there was a span of 18 bases. The V gene's germline CDR1 is MDHEN and CDR2 SYDVKM. The CDR3 loop is CASSSLTSTTTYEQYF. CDR3 DNA: TGTGCCAGCAGTTCCCTCACTTCGACTACGACCTACGAGCAGTACTTC.

This clonotype has just one count. Likely a read error: the CDR3 ends without its conserved phenylalanine or tryptophan. It is unclear where the CDR3 begins or ends on the DNA, so no DNA is shown, and the CDR3 is as TCRdb lists it. The CDR3: CDSSRDPPL. The J gene is TRBJ2-5, the V gene TRBV7-2; TRBD2, as called in the table, went unchecked against the DNA. The CDR3 totals 9 residues, both ends included. The germline V gene encodes CDR1 SGHTA and CDR2 FQGNSA.

About this clonotype: This sequence may be a read error, since a much larger clone differs from it by one base. The chain uses TRBV6-2 or TRBV6-3 and TRBJ1-5; unclear D gene. Germline V gene lookup returns CDR1 MNHEY and CDR2 SVGEGT. The CDR3 has 13 residues. Trimming shortened V by 5 bases and J by 6 bases, and 11 bases separated the two germline ends. The CDR3 DNA is TGTGCCAGCAGTGACGGGGTTTCTCAGCCCCAGCATTTT. The encoded protein is CASSDGVSQPQHF.

V and J are TRBV7-2 and TRBJ2-7, with D perhaps assigned TRBD1 or TRBD2 (5 bases each). Deletions cut 5 bases from V and 8 bases from J, with 19 bases between. The germline gives CDR1 SGHTA, CDR2 FQGNSA. The CDR3 extends over 14 amino acids. The CDR3 here is CASSTHRDLDKQYF. Here the CDR3 DNA reads TGTGCCAGCAGCACCCACCGGGACCTCGATAAGCAGTACTTC.

The chain combines TRBV20-1 with TRBJ1-4, with D possibly being TRBD1 (5 bases). This CDR3 comprises 13 residues. Deletions cut 5 bases from V and 7 bases from J, with 14 bases between. The V gene's germline CDR1 is DFQATT and CDR2 SNEGSKA (reference sequence). The CDR3 sequence is CSADSGASEKLFF. For the CDR3, the DNA is TGCAGTGCTGATAGCGGGGCGAGTGAAAAACTGTTTTTT.

The table lists this clonotype with a few counts. The J gene is TRBJ2-1, the V gene TRBV30; 9 bases line up with TRBD2. Trimming removed 7 bases from V and 9 bases from J; junction bases left unmatched: 13. The CDR3 runs 14 residues. The germline gives CDR1 GTSNPN, CDR2 SVGIG (reference sequence). The CDR3 nucleotides read TGTGCCTATATCAATAGCGGGAGTGACGGTGAGCAGTTCTTC. Its translation: CAYINSGSDGEQFF. The entire variable domain, with the rest obtained from reference TRBV30 and TRBJ2-1, is as follows: SQTIHQWPATLVQPVGSPLSLECTVEGTSNPNLYWYRQAAGRGLQLLFYSVGIGQISSEVPQNLSASRPQDRQFILSSKKLLLSDSGFYLCAYINSGSDGEQFFGPGTRLTVL.

There are many counts of this clonotype. The chain is built from TRBV6-5 and TRBJ1-2; 10 bases line up with TRBD1. The CDR3 is 15 amino acids. The ends lost 2 bases at V and 4 bases at J; junction bases unmatched: 4. Germline values: CDR1 MNHEY, CDR2 SVGAGI. Written as DNA, the CDR3 is TGTGCCAGCAGTTACAGGCGGACAGGGGGCTATGGCTACACCTTC. This encodes CASSYRRTGGYGYTF.

This clonotype was recorded at least ten times. This chain joins TRBV28 and TRBJ2-5, with 7 bases identical to TRBD1. The ends lost 5 bases at V and 4 bases at J; junction bases unmatched: 4. The CDR3 runs 13 residues. The germline V gene encodes CDR1 MDHEN and CDR2 SYDVKM. CDR3 DNA sequence: TGTGCCAGCAGTCCAACAGGGGCAGAGACCCAGTACTTC. Protein sequence: CASSPTGAETQYF. Using reference TRBV28 and TRBJ2-5 for the parts outside the CDR3, the full variable domain is DVKVTQSSRYLVKRTGEKVFLECVQDMDHENMFWYRQDPGLGLRLIYFSYDVKMKEKGDIPEGYSVSREKKERFSLILESASTNQTSMYLCASSPTGAETQYFGPGTRLLVL.

The chain links TRBV6-5 to TRBJ2-3; tentative D call: TRBD2 (6 bases). CDR1 MNHEY and CDR2 SVGAGI come from the germline V gene. Trimming took off 7 bases at V and 4 bases at J, with 18 bases between the two ends. The CDR3 is 15 residues long. This chain's CDR3 is CASTTSRAGADTQYF. The CDR3 DNA sequence: TGTGCCAGCACCACTAGCAGGGCTGGGGCAGATACGCAGTATTTT.

This clonotype ranks as medium-sized (0.01 to 0.1%). The chain links TRBV24-1 to TRBJ1-2; 7 bases agree with TRBD1. The CDR3 has 15 amino acids. V lost 3 bases, J lost 7 bases, and 10 bases stayed unmatched. Germline values: CDR1 KGHDR, CDR2 SFDVKD. CDR3 sequence reads: CATSDGLQGWGGYTF. CDR3 bases: TGTGCCACCAGTGATGGGCTACAGGGGTGGGGTGGCTACACCTTC.

The CDR3 loop reads CASSRASVETQHF. CDR3 coding DNA: TGTGCCAGCAGCCGAGCTAGCGTAGAGACCCAGCATTTT. This chain connects TRBV7-3 to TRBJ1-5; D is unclear. This CDR3 is 13 amino acids long. The germline gives CDR1 SGHTA, CDR2 FQGTGA. Trimming shortened V by 5 bases and J by 11 bases, and 16 bases separated the two germline ends.

This clonotype was picked up many times. The gene calls are TRBV20-1 and TRBJ1-1; 8 bases are a match to TRBD1. Germline lookup yields CDR1 DFQATT and CDR2 SNEGSKA (reference sequence). The CDR3 has 14 amino acids. V gave up 0 bases and J gave up 8 bases; unmatched junction bases: 8. CDR3 coding DNA: TGCAGTGCTAGAGATACAGGACAGGGTACCGAAGCTTTCTTT. Its translation: CSARDTGQGTEAFF.

This clonotype was observed many times. The rearrangement joins TRBV5-8 to TRBJ1-4; no clear D gene. The CDR3 has 16 residues. Trimming left V 3 bases short and J 0 bases short, with 12 bases between. The germline gives CDR1 SGHTS, CDR2 YDEGEE. This CDR3 reads CASSSRGSATNEKLFF. In DNA form, the CDR3 reads TGTGCCAGCAGCTCCCGCGGGTCTGCAACTAATGAAAAACTGTTTTTT.

Many counts were recorded for this clonotype. Being one base from a much bigger clone, this may be a read error. The chain has TRBV16 and TRBJ1-3; D not certain. The CDR3 runs 16 residues. Looked up from germline, CDR1 is KGHSY and CDR2 is FQNENV. The CDR3 region has the DNA TGTGCCAGCAGCCTCGGGAGTCCTCGCTCTGGAAGCACCATATATTTT. Translated: CASSLGSPRSGSTIYF.

V is TRBV6-1 and J is TRBJ2-5, with D maybe TRBD2 (5 bases). The V end lost 6 bases, the J end lost 3 bases, and 20 bases lay between the germline ends. Germline V gene data show CDR1 as MNHNS and CDR2 as SASEGT. The CDR3 has 16 amino acids. The CDR3 here is CASRLQEAGEKETQYF. CDR3 nucleotides: TGTGCCAGCAGACTTCAGGAAGCTGGGGAGAAAGAGACCCAGTACTTC.